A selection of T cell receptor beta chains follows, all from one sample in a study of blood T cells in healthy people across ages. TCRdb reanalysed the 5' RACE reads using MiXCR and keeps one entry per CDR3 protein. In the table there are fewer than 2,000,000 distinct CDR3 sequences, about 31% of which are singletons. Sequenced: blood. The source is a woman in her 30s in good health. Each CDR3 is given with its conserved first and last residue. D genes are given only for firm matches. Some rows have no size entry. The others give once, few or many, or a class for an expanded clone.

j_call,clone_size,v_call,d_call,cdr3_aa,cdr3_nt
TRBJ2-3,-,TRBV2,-,CASSESTTSTDTQYF,TGTGCCAGCAGTGAGTCGACAACTAGCACAGATACGCAGTATTTT
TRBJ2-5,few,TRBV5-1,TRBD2,CASSLAGAGVGETQYF,TGCGCCAGCAGCTTGGCCGGAGCGGGGGTTGGAGAGACCCAGTACTTC
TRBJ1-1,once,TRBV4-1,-,CASSQGGGGSTEAFF,TGCGCCAGCAGCCAAGGCGGAGGGGGAAGCACTGAAGCTTTCTTT
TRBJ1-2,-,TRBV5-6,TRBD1,CASSPTYRGYGYTF,TGTGCCAGCAGCCCGACCTACAGGGGTTATGGCTACACCTTC
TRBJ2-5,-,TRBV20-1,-,CSARPDIQETQYF,TGCAGTGCTAGACCGGATATACAAGAGACCCAGTACTTC
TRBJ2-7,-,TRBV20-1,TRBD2,CSQRREGRSSYEQYF,TGCAGTCAGAGGCGGGAGGGCCGGAGCTCCTACGAGCAGTACTTC
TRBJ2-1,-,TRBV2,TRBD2,CAIRSRGGVYNEQFF,TGTGCCATCCGGTCACGCGGGGGGGTTTACAATGAGCAGTTCTTC
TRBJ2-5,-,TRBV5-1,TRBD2,CASSSYGEGPETQYF,TGCGCCAGCAGCTCCTACGGGGAGGGTCCCGAGACCCAGTACTTC
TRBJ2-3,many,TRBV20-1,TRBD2,CSARGLAGPDTQYF,TGCAGTGCTAGAGGACTAGCGGGACCGGATACGCAGTATTTT
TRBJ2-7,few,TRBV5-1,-,CASSLAGTRDYEQYF,TGCGCCAGCAGCTTGGCCGGGACCAGAGACTACGAGCAGTACTTC
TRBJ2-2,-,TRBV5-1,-,CAGSLRQGVDTGELFF,TGCGCCGGCAGCTTGCGGCAGGGCGTCGACACCGGGGAGCTGTTTTTT
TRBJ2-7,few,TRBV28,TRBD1,CASSSTQGGWYEQYF,TGTGCCAGCAGTTCGACCCAAGGGGGCTGGTACGAGCAGTACTTC
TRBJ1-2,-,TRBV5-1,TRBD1,CASSSGQITYGYTF,TGCGCCAGCAGCTCGGGACAGATTACCTATGGCTACACCTTC
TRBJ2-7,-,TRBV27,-,CASGLGSEQYF,TGTGCCAGCGGTTTGGGGAGCGAGCAGTACTTC
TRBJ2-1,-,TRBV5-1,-,CASSPLDAMINEQFF,TGCGCCAGCAGCCCGCTTGATGCTATGATCAATGAGCAGTTCTTC
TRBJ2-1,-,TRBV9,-,CASSATQTGYNEQFF,TGTGCCAGCAGCGCTACTCAGACGGGGTACAATGAGCAGTTCTTC
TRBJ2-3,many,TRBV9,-,CASSVEGSAADTQYF,TGTGCCAGCAGCGTAGAAGGTAGTGCGGCAGATACGCAGTATTTT
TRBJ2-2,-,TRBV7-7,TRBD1,CASSPGTDHTGELFF,TGTGCCAGCAGCCCCGGGACAGACCACACCGGGGAGCTGTTTTTT
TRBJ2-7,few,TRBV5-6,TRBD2,CASSFWTSGNLYEQYF,TGTGCCAGCAGCTTCTGGACTAGCGGGAACCTCTACGAGCAGTACTTC
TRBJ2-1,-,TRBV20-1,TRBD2,CSARDRIAGAKQFF,TGCAGTGCTAGAGATAGAATAGCGGGGGCGAAGCAGTTCTTC
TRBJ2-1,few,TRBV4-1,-,CASSQDYTSAGPFYNEQFF,TGCGCCAGCAGTCAAGATTATACCAGCGCTGGCCCGTTTTACAATGAGCAGTTCTTC
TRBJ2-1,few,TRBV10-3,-,CAISEEAMDALTYNEQFF,TGTGCCATCAGTGAAGAGGCAATGGACGCCCTTACCTACAATGAGCAGTTCTTC
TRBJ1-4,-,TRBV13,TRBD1,CASSRHTGTGDEKLFF,TGTGCCAGCAGCCGACACACCGGGACAGGGGATGAAAAACTGTTTTTT
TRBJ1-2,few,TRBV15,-,CATSSIGGAGEGYTF,TGTGCCACCAGCAGTATTGGGGGCGCAGGGGAAGGCTACACCTTC
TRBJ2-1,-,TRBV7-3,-,CASSLTGDRYNEQFF,TGTGCCAGCAGCTTAACCGGTGACAGATACAATGAGCAGTTCTTC
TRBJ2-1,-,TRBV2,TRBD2,CASSRLAGGTGTNEQFF,TGTGCCAGCAGCCGACTAGCGGGAGGTACGGGAACCAATGAGCAGTTCTTC
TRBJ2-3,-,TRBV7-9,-,CASSLGQGGDTDTQYF,TGTGCCAGCAGCTTAGGCCAGGGGGGCGACACAGATACGCAGTATTTT
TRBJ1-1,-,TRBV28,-,CASIKTEAFF,TGTGCCAGTATTAAAACCGAAGCTTTCTTT
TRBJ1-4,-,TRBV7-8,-,CASSRSETLTSNERLFF,TGTGCCAGCAGCAGATCCGAGACATTAACTTCTAATGAAAGACTGTTTTTT
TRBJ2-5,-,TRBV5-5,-,CASSLGIGRDSQETQYF,TGTGCCAGCAGCTTGGGTATCGGCAGGGATAGCCAAGAGACCCAGTACTTC
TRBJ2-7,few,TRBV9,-,CASSVHTTSGYEQYF,TGTGCCAGCAGCGTCCACACGACTAGTGGCTACGAGCAGTACTTC